A selection of T cell receptor beta chains follows, all from one sample in a study of blood T cells in healthy people across ages. A single record per CDR3 protein comes from TCRdb applying MiXCR to the 5' RACE reads. The sample includes about 1,400,000 distinct CDR3 sequences, roughly 40% of them seen just once. Sequenced material: blood. The receptors stem from a young woman in good health. CDR3s include the opening cysteine and the closing phenylalanine or tryptophan.

J,V,CDR3
TRBJ2-1,TRBV10-1,CASSEPTGAVNEQFF
NA,TRBV7-9,CASSPNIVEQYF
TRBJ2-7,TRBV2,CASSERGTASYEQYF
TRBJ2-7,TRBV27,CASSLTGGWPGSYEQYF
TRBJ2-5,TRBV7-9,CASSTTGTVTRGQETQYF
TRBJ1-2,TRBV12-3/TRBV12-4,CASSPQFHGYTF
TRBJ2-3,TRBV15,CATGKRGGLASTDTQYF
TRBJ1-2,TRBV29-1,CSGGQVYGYTF
TRBJ2-1,TRBV9,CASSVEVAGYEQFF
TRBJ2-1,TRBV20-1,CSARSPPYNEQFF
TRBJ2-1,TRBV20-1,CSARESSGTVLFYNEQFF
TRBJ1-1,TRBV28,CASNTGGRNTEAFF
TRBJ2-3,TRBV20-1,CSAPFIGSKRSSTDTQYF
TRBJ2-5,TRBV7-8,CASSLGAKRQETQYF
TRBJ2-5,TRBV6-2/TRBV6-3,CASSYSNEGETQYF
TRBJ2-2,TRBV10-1,CASRGLHTGELFF
TRBJ2-1,TRBV5-8,CASNKDRVGNEQFF
TRBJ1-5,TRBV5-5,CASRSAWGSNQPQHF
TRBJ2-7,TRBV30,CALAGGPQSRYEQYF
TRBJ2-7,TRBV29-1,CSVEDPYEQYF
TRBJ2-3,TRBV7-8,CASNLELASGADTQYF
TRBJ2-2,TRBV4-1,CASSQEGFQGGTGELFF